This TCR beta chain was sequenced during a study of blood T cell repertoires in COVID-19. Participants reported their clinical history, and cohort assignment relied on those reports. Recovered participants had two consecutive negative NP/OP PCR tests, healthcare professional clearance, or symptom resolution. The repertoire was sequenced with immunoSEQ multiplex PCR; TCRdb's copy has only in-frame clones and lacks some. This table holds 150,000 to 200,000 clones, 75% to 85% found once. This CDR3 region has 15 residues. V lost 5 bases and J lost 1; bases outside the gene matches: 7. CDR1 is SSHAT, CDR2 FNYEAQ, per germline (reference sequence).

The J gene is TRBJ2-5, the V gene TRBV7-7; 7 bases match TRBD1. The sample consisted of PBMCs or T cells enriched from blood (not recorded which). The source is a man aged 40-55 years who had recovered from COVID-19. The CDR3 region has the DNA TGTGCCAGCAGCCAACAGGGGATCCCCCAAGAGACCCAGTACTTC. This sequence encodes CASSQQGIPQETQYF.